This TCR beta chain comes out of a study of T cells in tuberculosis. TCRdb's table, derived via immunoSEQ multiplex PCR, lists solely in-frame clones and lacks some. The sample lists some 40,000 clones; 95% were seen once. V was cut by 0 bases and J by 6 bases, with 8 bases left in between. Germline V CDR1 and CDR2: MNHNY, SVGAGI (reference sequence). The CDR3 consists of 13 residues. The receptor comes from a donor between 10 and 35 years old with latent tuberculosis or without tuberculosis infection. The sequencing sample was made of PBMCs. The V call is TRBV6-6, the J call TRBJ1-1, with a weak D call TRBD1 (6 bases). The CDR3 nucleotides read TGTGCCAGCAGTTACTCGAAGGGGGCTGAAGCTTTCTTT. This encodes CASSYSKGAEAFF.